The table lists the clone carrying this T cell receptor (beta chain) with many counts. Its antigen is as yet unknown. The iRepertoire nested amplicon-rescue multiplex PCR amplified TCR alpha and beta CDR3s from RNA. Tissue mRNA or PBMC total RNA, roughly 85-450 ng, went into one-step reverse transcription and amplification. TCRdb re-called the multiplex PCR reads with MiXCR, one entry per CDR3 protein. The sample gives roughly 100,000 distinct CDR3 sequences, about 37% of which show up once; 35% to 40% is in the top ten. The CDR3 has 16 residues. V lost 3 bases and J lost 0, with 13 bases in between. The V gene's germline CDR1 is MNHEY and CDR2 SMNVEV (reference sequence). The sample originates from a study of glioma-infiltrating T cells. Points from the study as a whole: CDR3 overlap between tissue and blood was very small. Gliomas, especially low-grade, showed above-expected tissue-blood divergence; non-neoplastic patients showed below.

The source material was glioma tissue, nonneoplastic brain tissue, or PBMCs (not recorded which). This sequence joins TRBV27 and TRBJ2-3, with D possibly being TRBD1 (6 bases). The source of this sequence is a human donor with low-grade glioma or glioblastoma, undergoing nonglioma brain surgery, or in good health (not recorded which). The CDR3 DNA reads as TGTGCCAGCAGTTTTTACAGGGAACCTAGCACAGATACGCAGTATTTT. Encoded protein: CASSFYREPSTDTQYF.